The 9 T cell receptor beta chains in this list originate from one sample, sequenced in a study of CD8 T cells in cerebrospinal fluid in Alzheimer's disease. Reanalyzing the 10x single-cell sequencing reads, TCRdb keeps one entry per CDR3 protein, without DNA. This table lists 1,500 to 2,000 distinct CDR3 sequences. The sequenced sample was cerebrospinal fluid. Receptor source: a human donor with mild cognitive impairment.

The gene calls are TRBV5-6 and TRBJ1-2; no DNA is available, so the TRBD1 call from TCRdb remains unchecked. In germline, CDR1 is SGHDT, CDR2 YYEEEE. This CDR3 contains 15 residues. Here the CDR3 reads CASSLAYRTAYGYTF. The full variable domain, rest sourced from reference TRBV5-6 and TRBJ1-2, is DAGVTQSPTHLIKTRGQQVTLRCSPKSGHDTVSWYQQALGQGPQFIFQYYEEEERQRGNFPDRFSGHQFPNYSSELNVNALLLGDSALYLCASSLAYRTAYGYTFGSGTRLTVV.

This clonotype is deemed medium-sized (0.01 to 0.1%) by its frequency. V and J are TRBV20-1 and TRBJ2-5; the D gene TCRdb calls, TRBD2, cannot be checked with no DNA. Per germline, CDR1 DFQATT and CDR2 SNEGSKA (reference sequence). This CDR3 is 11 amino acids long. The CDR3 spells CSPSGAETQYF.

This clonotype counts as medium-sized by frequency. The rearrangement uses TRBV20-1 and TRBJ2-7; TCRdb reports TRBD1, a call that lacks DNA to check it against. The CDR3 is 15 amino acids. Looked up from germline, CDR1 is DFQATT and CDR2 is SNEGSKA (reference sequence). CDR3 sequence: CSARAPSGTGGEQYF.

Its frequency marks this clonotype as medium-sized. V is TRBV13 and J is TRBJ2-3; with no DNA, the TCRdb D assignment of TRBD2 cannot be verified. Germline-derived CDR1 and CDR2 are PRHDT and FYEKMQ (reference sequence). The CDR3 totals 16 residues. The chain's CDR3 is CASSLHGGSETDTQYF.

This clonotype ranks as large in terms of frequency. V is TRBV14 and J is TRBJ2-1; the TRBD2 assignment by TCRdb is unverifiable without DNA. The CDR3 covers 15 residues. Germline CDR1 reads SGHDN; CDR2 reads FVKESK. This chain's CDR3 is CASSQEIGGGDEQFF.

This clonotype is identified as medium-sized from frequency. This chain joins TRBV2 and TRBJ1-2; TCRdb proposes TRBD1, but this gene call is untestable without DNA. Germline CDR1 and CDR2: SNHLY and FYNNEI. The CDR3 extends over 17 amino acids. This chain's CDR3 is CASSEALGGGADYGYTF.

The V gene is TRBV12-1, the J gene TRBJ2-1; the D call from TCRdb, TRBD2, cannot be confirmed without DNA. TRBV12-1 counts as a pseudogene. This CDR3 has 18 amino acids. The CDR3: CASSLGLAGVPSYNEQFF.

According to its frequency, this clonotype is medium-sized. The chain couples TRBV11-2 to TRBJ1-5; with no DNA, the TCRdb D assignment of TRBD1 cannot be verified. The CDR3 contains 19 residues. Germline CDR1 and CDR2: SGHAT and FQNNGV. The CDR3 region is CASSRQPRPRDRGTQPQHF.

This chain links TRBV19 with TRBJ2-7; the TCRdb D gene call, TRBD1, has no DNA to confirm it. The CDR3 is made up of 15 amino acids. Germline V gene lookup returns CDR1 LNHDA and CDR2 SQIVND (reference sequence). CDR3 amino acids: CASSMRGAASYEQYF.